These 16 T cell receptor beta chains were sequenced from one sample in a study of blood T cell repertoires in COVID-19. Method: immunoSEQ multiplex PCR; TCRdb's copy keeps in-frame clones and lacks some. The repertoire consists of about 430,000 clones, with 88% occurring once and the leading ten covering about 1.5%. Sequencing was done on a sample of PBMCs or T cells enriched from blood (not recorded which). The receptors stem from a woman aged 18-29 years who had been exposed to COVID-19.

The genes are TRBV9 and TRBJ2-7; 10 nucleotides match TRBD2. V shed 0 bases and J 3 bases; nucleotides not matched to a gene: 12. Germline V gene lookup returns CDR1 SGDLS and CDR2 YYNGEE. This CDR3 is built from 18 residues. This chain's CDR3 is CASSVEAGGVFRYYEQYF. The CDR3 coding sequence is TGTGCCAGCAGCGTAGAAGCGGGAGGGGTATTTAGGTACTACGAGCAGTACTTC.

The chain is built from TRBV7-8 and TRBJ1-5; perhaps TRBD1 as D (5 bases). V gave up 1 base and J gave up 9 bases, with 16 bases separating them. The CDR3 totals 15 residues. CDR1 is SGHVS, CDR2 FQNEAQ, per germline. CDR3 sequence (DNA): TGTGCCAGCAGCTTAGTAGACAGCCGAGGTGGGCCCCAGCATTTT. Translation: CASSLVDSRGGPQHF.

This clone was found a few times. The chain joins TRBV28 to TRBJ2-7; the D gene is possibly TRBD1 (6 bases). Germline CDR1 reads MDHEN; CDR2 reads SYDVKM. This CDR3 region has 12 residues. Trimming left V 8 bases short and J 2 bases short, with 10 bases between. In DNA, the CDR3 is TGTGCCAGCGAGGGACAAACCTACGAGCAGTACTTC. Its protein is CASEGQTYEQYF.

About this clone: Other nucleotide sequences from this sample produce the same CDR3. This chain connects TRBV7-2 to TRBJ2-1; 12 positions agree with TRBD1. With 1 base clipped from V and 0 bases from J, the junction kept 7 bases outside the gene matches. The V gene's germline CDR1 is SGHTA and CDR2 FQGNSA. This CDR3 comprises 19 residues. CDR3 sequence: CASSLGGTGGPSSYNEQFF. For the CDR3, the DNA is TGTGCCAGCAGCTTAGGGGGGACAGGGGGCCCCAGCTCCTACAATGAGCAGTTCTTC.

The rearrangement links TRBV7-8 to TRBJ2-5; the match to TRBD2 covers 11 bases. CDR1 SGHVS and CDR2 FQNEAQ come from the germline V gene. The V gene end was trimmed by 2 bases and the J gene end by 5 bases; junction bases not matched to a gene: 4. The CDR3 length is 15 residues. In DNA form, the CDR3 reads TGTGCCAGCAGCTTAACTAGCGGGAGTGGTGAGACCCAGTACTTC. Residues: CASSLTSGSGETQYF.

The V gene is TRBV3-1 (or the pseudogene TRBV3-2), the J gene TRBJ2-1; 11 nucleotides agree with TRBD2. V was pared by 3 bases and J by 4 bases, with 14 bases of the junction left unmatched. This CDR3 contains 19 residues. Germline V lookup: CDR1 LGHDT, CDR2 YNNKEL (reference sequence). The CDR3, as DNA: TGTGCCAGCAGCCAGTCCGGACTAGCGGGTGGTCCATCTTACAATGAGCAGTTCTTC. Translating gives CASSQSGLAGGPSYNEQFF.

The CDR3: CASSIRDRGSGANVLTF. Written as DNA, the CDR3 is TGTGCCAGCAGCATCCGGGACAGGGGGTCCGGGGCCAACGTCCTGACTTTC. The rearrangement links TRBV7-8 to TRBJ2-6, with 11 bases aligning to TRBD1. The CDR3 consists of 17 residues. Germline V CDR1 and CDR2: SGHVS, FQNEAQ. The V gene end was trimmed by 5 bases and the J gene end by 4 bases; junction bases not matched to a gene: 7.

There are a few counts of this clone. The rearrangement uses TRBV11-3 and TRBJ2-7, with a possible D match to TRBD1 (6 bases). The V and J ends lost 8 bases and 1 base respectively, with 12 bases between them. The germline CDR1 and CDR2 sequences are SGHNT and YENEEA. The CDR3 totals 13 residues. CDR3 residues: CASSKDRSYEQYF. The CDR3 nucleotides are TGTGCCAGCTCAAAGGACAGATCCTACGAGCAGTACTTC.

This clone occurred once. This chain connects TRBV19 to TRBJ1-5; 9 positions agree with TRBD1. CDR1 is LNHDA and CDR2 is SQIVND in the germline V gene (reference sequence). This CDR3 spans 14 amino acids. The trim removed 9 bases at V and 1 base at J, leaving 4 bases unmatched. For the CDR3, the DNA is TGTGCCAGCCACAGGGGGCCGAGCAATCAGCCCCAGCATTTT. Protein sequence: CASHRGPSNQPQHF.

The V and J genes are TRBV14 and TRBJ1-4; 7 bases are a match to TRBD1. The CDR3 is 16 residues long. J lost 0 bases, V lost 6 bases, and 7 bases had no gene match. Germline loops: CDR1 SGHDN, CDR2 FVKESK. CDR3 sequence (DNA): TGTGCCAGCAGTTTCGACAGGGCGGCAACTAATGAAAAACTGTTTTTT. Its translation: CASSFDRAATNEKLFF.

This chain joins TRBV30 and TRBJ1-2, with D hard to call. CDR3 length equals 11 residues. CDR1 and CDR2 (germline): GTSNPN, SVGIG (reference sequence). V lost 2 bases and J lost 2, with 3 bases in between. The CDR3, as DNA: TGTGCCTGGAGTCAGAACTATGGCTACACCTTC. Amino acid sequence: CAWSQNYGYTF. The full variable domain, in which reference TRBV30 and TRBJ1-2 provide the parts outside the CDR3, is SQTIHQWPATLVQPVGSPLSLECTVEGTSNPNLYWYRQAAGRGLQLLFYSVGIGQISSEVPQNLSASRPQDRQFILSSKKLLLSDSGFYLCAWSQNYGYTFGSGTRLTVV.

V and J are TRBV5-5 and TRBJ1-1; 7 bases are shared with TRBD1. V trimming: 5 bases; J trimming: 3 bases; junction bases outside the gene matches: 10. CDR1 and CDR2 from the germline V gene are SGHKS and YYEKEE (reference sequence). The CDR3 is 15 amino acids. The CDR3 loop is CASRQATGFDTEAFF. The CDR3 DNA reads as TGTGCCAGCAGACAAGCGACAGGGTTCGACACTGAAGCTTTCTTT.

DNA for the CDR3: TGTGCCAGCAGCTCAGAGCGGGGTTTCTCTGGAAACACCATATATTTT. Translating it yields CASSSERGFSGNTIYF. This chain joins TRBV7-9 and TRBJ1-3; D ambiguous. The length of the CDR3 is 16 residues. In germline, CDR1 is SEHNR, CDR2 FQNEAQ (reference sequence). V lost 4 bases, J lost 0 bases, and 13 bases lay in between.

The rearrangement links TRBV7-3 to TRBJ2-7; weak D call: TRBD2 (7 bases). Trimming took 5 bases from V and 3 from J, leaving 11 bases between them. Germline V gene sequence: CDR1 SGHTA, CDR2 FQGTGA. This CDR3 has 13 residues. As DNA, the CDR3 is TGTGCCAGCAGCCGGGGAGGGGGCTACGAGCAGTACTTC. It is translated as CASSRGGGYEQYF.

The rearrangement links TRBV30 to TRBJ2-1; 9 bases are shared with TRBD1. The CDR3 spans 16 residues. The germline V gene encodes CDR1 GTSNPN and CDR2 SVGIG (reference sequence). J was trimmed by 0 bases and V by 3 bases; bases with no gene match: 6. The CDR3 DNA sequence: TGTGCCTGGAGGGGGACAGGGCCCAGCTCCTACAATGAGCAGTTCTTC. Its protein is CAWRGTGPSSYNEQFF.

The chain has TRBV30 and TRBJ2-5, with 9 bases identical to TRBD1. Germline trimming cut 1 base from V and 1 base from J; bases unmatched to any gene: 4. Germline V gene lookup returns CDR1 GTSNPN and CDR2 SVGIG (reference sequence). The CDR3 runs to 15 residues. DNA for the CDR3: TGTGCCTGGAGTGCCCGGGACAGGGCCCAAGAGACCCAGTACTTC. This sequence encodes CAWSARDRAQETQYF.